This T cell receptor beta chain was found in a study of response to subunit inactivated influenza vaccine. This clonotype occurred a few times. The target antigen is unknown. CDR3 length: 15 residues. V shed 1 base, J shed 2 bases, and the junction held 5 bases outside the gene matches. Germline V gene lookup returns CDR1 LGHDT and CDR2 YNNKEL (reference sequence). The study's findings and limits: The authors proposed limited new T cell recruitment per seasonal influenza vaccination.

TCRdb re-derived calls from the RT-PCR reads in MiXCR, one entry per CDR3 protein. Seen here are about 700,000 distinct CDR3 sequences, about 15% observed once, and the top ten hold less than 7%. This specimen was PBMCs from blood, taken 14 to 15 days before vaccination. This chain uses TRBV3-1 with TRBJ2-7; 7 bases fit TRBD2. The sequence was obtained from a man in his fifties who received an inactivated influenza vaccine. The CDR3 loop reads CASSQVRGYAYEQYF. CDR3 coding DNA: TGTGCCAGCAGCCAAGTGCGGGGGTACGCCTACGAGCAGTACTTC.